Below are 11 T cell receptor beta chains sequenced from a single sample in a study of blood T cells in healthy people across ages. Next came a second PCR, run for about 6 to 11 cycles, which used a sample-barcoded 5' primer along with a J-beta primer mix. In TCRdb, the 5' RACE reads were re-called with MiXCR into one record per CDR3 protein. This table holds 1.5 million to 2 million distinct CDR3 sequences, about 50% found once. The sample comprised blood. Source of these receptors: a woman in her forties in good health.

This clonotype was seen at least ten times. V gene TRBV7-2 combines with J gene TRBJ1-1, with a tentative D call TRBD1 (5 bases). Trimming took off 2 bases at V and 4 bases at J, with 8 bases between the two ends. The CDR3 runs to 13 residues. The V gene's germline CDR1 is SGHTA and CDR2 FQGNSA. CDR3 in DNA: TGTGCCAGCAGCTTACAGGGTGGCACTGAAGCTTTCTTT. Amino acid sequence: CASSLQGGTEAFF.

The chain recombines TRBV20-1 with TRBJ2-1; 12 positions agree with TRBD2. Germline values: CDR1 DFQATT, CDR2 SNEGSKA (reference sequence). J was trimmed by 6 bases and V by 3 bases; bases with no gene match: 9. The length of the CDR3 is 16 residues. Here the CDR3 DNA reads TGCAGTGCTAGGCTAGCGGGGGGGCGGACGAGCAATGAGCAGTTCTTC. Its translation is CSARLAGGRTSNEQFF.

This clonotype has just one count. The chain carries TRBV20-1 and TRBJ1-2, with D perhaps TRBD1 (6 bases). The germline V gene encodes CDR1 DFQATT and CDR2 SNEGSKA (reference sequence). The V and J ends lost 3 bases and 1 base respectively, with 15 bases between them. The length of the CDR3 is 15 residues. This CDR3 is CSARVRGPSNYGYTF. As DNA, the CDR3 is TGCAGTGCTAGGGTCAGGGGCCCTAGTAACTATGGCTACACCTTC.

This rearrangement joins TRBV20-1 to TRBJ2-3, with 9 positions matching TRBD2. The V segment lost 3 bases and the J segment 2 bases; nucleotides outside the gene matches: 3. This CDR3 region has 14 residues. CDR1 is DFQATT and CDR2 is SNEGSKA in the germline V gene (reference sequence). CDR3 in amino acids: CSASAGGNTDTQYF. The CDR3, as DNA: TGCAGTGCTAGCGCGGGGGGGAACACAGATACGCAGTATTTT.

V and J are TRBV20-1 and TRBJ2-1; 12 bases fit TRBD2. Germline lookup yields CDR1 DFQATT and CDR2 SNEGSKA (reference sequence). V lost 3 bases and J lost 1; bases outside the gene matches: 10. This CDR3 is built from 18 residues. The CDR3 loop is CSARAGTSGPQSYNEQFF. The CDR3 coding sequence is TGCAGTGCTAGGGCCGGGACTAGCGGGCCCCAATCCTACAATGAGCAGTTCTTC.

V gene TRBV9 combines with J gene TRBJ1-5, with TRBD1 identical over 9 bases. CDR3 length: 15 amino acids. CDR1 is SGDLS and CDR2 is YYNGEE in the germline V gene. Trimming at V came to 3 bases and at J to 6 bases, leaving 7 bases not matched to a gene. The CDR3: CASSEGGQGGQPQHF. The CDR3 region has the DNA TGTGCCAGCAGCGAGGGGGGACAGGGCGGTCAGCCCCAGCATTTT.

The V gene is TRBV4-3, the J gene TRBJ2-1; D not certain. Germline V gene lookup returns CDR1 LGHNA and CDR2 YSLEER. V gave up 1 base and J gave up 2 bases, with 15 bases separating them. The CDR3 runs 17 residues. The CDR3 nucleotides read TGCGCCAGCAGCCAAGCTTTCTTCCTAGAGACCTACAATGAGCAGTTCTTC. It yields the protein CASSQAFFLETYNEQFF.

V usage is TRBV9 and J usage is TRBJ2-3, with TRBD1 matching 7 bases. The CDR3 spans 16 residues. CDR1 is SGDLS, CDR2 YYNGEE, per germline. J was trimmed by 4 bases and V by 3 bases; bases with no gene match: 11. CDR3 coding DNA: TGTGCCAGCAGCGCCCGACAGGGTTCGCTCGCAGATACGCAGTATTTT. Amino acids: CASSARQGSLADTQYF.

A single count supports this clonotype. V usage is TRBV6-1 and J usage is TRBJ2-3; 12 positions match TRBD1. V dropped 4 bases and J dropped 0; count of bases not matched to a gene: 5. Germline CDR1 MNHNS, CDR2 SASEGT. This CDR3 has 17 amino acids. The CDR3 sequence: CASSAGTGGLSTDTQYF. CDR3 DNA sequence: TGTGCCAGCAGTGCCGGGACAGGGGGCCTCAGCACAGATACGCAGTATTTT.

V gene TRBV11-1 combines with J gene TRBJ2-1; 10 positions agree with TRBD2. With V trimmed by 5 bases and J by 0 bases, 10 bases remained unmatched. This CDR3 spans 18 amino acids. Germline loops: CDR1 SGHAT, CDR2 FQDESV (reference sequence). This CDR3 is CASSRKLAGSSSYNEQFF. CDR3 DNA sequence: TGTGCCAGCAGCCGGAAACTAGCGGGGTCGAGCTCCTACAATGAGCAGTTCTTC. The full variable domain, rest sourced from reference TRBV11-1 and TRBJ2-1, is EAEVAQSPRYKITEKSQAVAFWCDPISGHATLYWYRQILGQGPELLVQFQDESVVDDSQLPKDRFSAERLKGVDSTLKIQPAELGDSAMYLCASSRKLAGSSSYNEQFFGPGTRLTVL.

This clonotype was detected only a few times. The V and J genes are TRBV7-3 and TRBJ2-3, with D maybe TRBD2 (5 bases). Germline CDR1 and CDR2: SGHTA and FQGTGA. This CDR3 has 17 residues. V was clipped by 1 base and J by 4 bases, with 18 bases between them. The CDR3 DNA reads TGTGCCAGCAGCTTAAGGACCAGCACAACCGGGGCAGATACGCAGTATTTT. Its protein is CASSLRTSTTGADTQYF.